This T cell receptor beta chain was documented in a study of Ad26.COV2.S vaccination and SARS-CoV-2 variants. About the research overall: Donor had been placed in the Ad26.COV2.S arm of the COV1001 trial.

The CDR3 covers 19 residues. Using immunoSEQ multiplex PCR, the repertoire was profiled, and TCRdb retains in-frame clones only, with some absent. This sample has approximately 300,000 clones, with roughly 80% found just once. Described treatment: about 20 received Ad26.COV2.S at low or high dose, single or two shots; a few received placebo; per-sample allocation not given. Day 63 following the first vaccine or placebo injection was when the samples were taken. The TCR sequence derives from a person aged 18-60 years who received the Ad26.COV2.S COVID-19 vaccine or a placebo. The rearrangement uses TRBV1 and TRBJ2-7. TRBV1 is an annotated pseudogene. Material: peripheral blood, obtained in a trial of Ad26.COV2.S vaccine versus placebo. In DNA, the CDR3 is TGCACCAGCAGCCAAGATCCCACCCTTAGGAGGGGGGTCTCCTACGAGCAGTACTTC. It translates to CTSSQDPTLRRGVSYEQYF.